This TCR beta chain was recorded in a study of beta chain features in type 1 diabetes. The CDR3 loop spans 15 amino acids. Germline assignment: CDR1 MNHNY and CDR2 SVGAGI (reference sequence). Trimming took 5 bases from V and 1 from J; bases not matched to a gene: 4. The sequenced template was cDNA made from the entire isolated RNA. Only in-frame clones appear in the TCRdb table, and some are missing; sequencing was by immunoSEQ multiplex PCR. The data contain about 160,000 clones, less than 9.5% of them seen just once; the ten biggest clones take up about 2.5%. The J gene is TRBJ1-5, the V gene TRBV6-6, with 8 nucleotides matching TRBD1. The clonotype was recovered from a woman aged 18 to 35 in good health. The sequenced sample was central memory CD4+ T cells from blood. The DNA of the CDR3 is TGTGCCAGCAGTACCAGGACAGGGAGCAATCAGCCCCAGCATTTT. Amino acids: CASSTRTGSNQPQHF.